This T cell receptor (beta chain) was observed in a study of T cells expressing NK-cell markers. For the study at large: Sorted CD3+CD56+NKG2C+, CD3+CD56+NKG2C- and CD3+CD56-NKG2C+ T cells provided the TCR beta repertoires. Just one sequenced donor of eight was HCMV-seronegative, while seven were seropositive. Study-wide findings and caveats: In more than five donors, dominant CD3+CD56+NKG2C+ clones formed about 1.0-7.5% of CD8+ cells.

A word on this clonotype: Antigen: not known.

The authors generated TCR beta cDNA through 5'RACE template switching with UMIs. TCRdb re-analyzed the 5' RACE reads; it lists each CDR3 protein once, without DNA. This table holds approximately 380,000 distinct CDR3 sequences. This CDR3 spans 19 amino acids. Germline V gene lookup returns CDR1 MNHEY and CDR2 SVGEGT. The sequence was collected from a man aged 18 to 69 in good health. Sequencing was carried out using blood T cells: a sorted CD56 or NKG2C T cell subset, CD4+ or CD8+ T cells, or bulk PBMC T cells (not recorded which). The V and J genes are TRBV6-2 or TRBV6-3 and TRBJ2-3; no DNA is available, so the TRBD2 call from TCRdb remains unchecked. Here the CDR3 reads CASRRSGLAGGSSTDTQYF.